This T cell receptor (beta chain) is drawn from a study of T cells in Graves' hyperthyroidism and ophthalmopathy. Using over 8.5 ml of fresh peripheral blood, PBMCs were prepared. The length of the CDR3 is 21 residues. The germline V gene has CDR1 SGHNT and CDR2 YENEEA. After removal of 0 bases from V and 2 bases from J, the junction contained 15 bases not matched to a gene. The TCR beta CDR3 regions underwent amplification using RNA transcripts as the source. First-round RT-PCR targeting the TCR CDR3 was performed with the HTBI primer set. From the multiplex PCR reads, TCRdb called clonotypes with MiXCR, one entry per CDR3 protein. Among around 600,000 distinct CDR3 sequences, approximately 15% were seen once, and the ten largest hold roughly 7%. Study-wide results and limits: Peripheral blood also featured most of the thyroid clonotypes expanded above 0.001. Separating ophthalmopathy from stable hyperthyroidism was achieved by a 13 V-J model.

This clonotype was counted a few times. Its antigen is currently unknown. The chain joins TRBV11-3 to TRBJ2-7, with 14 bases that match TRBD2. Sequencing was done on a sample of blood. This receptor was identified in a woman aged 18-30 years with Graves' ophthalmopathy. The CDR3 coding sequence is TGTGCCAGCAGCTTAGACGACCTCGGGACTAGCGGGAGTCCTACCACCTACGAGCAGTACTTC. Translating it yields CASSLDDLGTSGSPTTYEQYF.